This T cell receptor (beta chain) was sequenced during a study of cytomegalovirus exposure and HLA in healthy donors. Study-level information: Around 85 million unique TCR sequences came from HLA-typed donors in an early release.

Concerning this clone: What it recognizes is unknown.

V was shortened by 0 bases and J by 6 bases, with 16 bases between the two germline ends. Germline V gene lookup returns CDR1 PRHDT and CDR2 FYEKMQ (reference sequence). The CDR3 sequence is 16 residues long. Study conclusions and caveats: As a later analysis showed, a missense DCLRE1C variant was linked to trimming of TCR beta V- and J-genes. In a later analysis, CMV-associated beta chains were mostly HLA-associated, it appeared. In vitro experiments confirmed that a few CMV-associated chains were specific for CMV antigens.

The PCR employed 60 Vbeta primers together with 13 Jbeta primers. The repertoire was sequenced with immunoSEQ multiplex PCR; TCRdb's copy has only in-frame clones and lacks some. In the table there are 95,000 to 150,000 clones, more than 15% of which are singletons. Sequenced: PBMCs. This TCR was sampled from a female donor in good health and CMV-seropositive. This chain connects TRBV13 to TRBJ2-3; D might be TRBD1 (6 bases). CDR3 amino acids: CASSLGPGQFRDTQYF. The CDR3 DNA reads as TGTGCCAGCAGCTTAGGCCCAGGACAGTTTCGGGATACGCAGTATTTT.